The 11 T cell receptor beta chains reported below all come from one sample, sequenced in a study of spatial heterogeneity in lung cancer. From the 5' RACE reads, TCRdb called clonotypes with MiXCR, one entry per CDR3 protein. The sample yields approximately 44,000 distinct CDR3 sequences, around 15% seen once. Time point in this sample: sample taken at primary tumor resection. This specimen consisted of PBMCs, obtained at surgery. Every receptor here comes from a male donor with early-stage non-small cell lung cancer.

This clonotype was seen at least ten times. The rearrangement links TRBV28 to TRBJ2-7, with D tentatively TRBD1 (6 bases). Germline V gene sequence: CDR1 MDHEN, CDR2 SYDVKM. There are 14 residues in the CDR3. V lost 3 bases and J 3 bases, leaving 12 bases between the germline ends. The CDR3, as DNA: TGTGCCAGCAGTTTGTCCGGGACATTCTACGAGCAGTACTTC. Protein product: CASSLSGTFYEQYF.

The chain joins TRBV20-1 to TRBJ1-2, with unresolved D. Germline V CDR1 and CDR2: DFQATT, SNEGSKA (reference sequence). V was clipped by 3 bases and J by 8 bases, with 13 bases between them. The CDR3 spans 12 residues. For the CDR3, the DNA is TGCAGTGCTAGGCCCTCCGGGGAAGGCTACACCTTC. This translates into CSARPSGEGYTF.

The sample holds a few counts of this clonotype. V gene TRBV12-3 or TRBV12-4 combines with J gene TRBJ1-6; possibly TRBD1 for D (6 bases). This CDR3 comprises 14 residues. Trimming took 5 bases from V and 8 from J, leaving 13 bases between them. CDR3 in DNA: TGTGCCAGCAGTGAGGGGGACTTGGATTCACCCCTCCACTTT. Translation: CASSEGDLDSPLHF.

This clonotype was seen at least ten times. In DNA, the CDR3 is TGTGCCAGCACCCCGGGCGGCGGGTTTAATGAGCAGTTCTTC. Amino acids: CASTPGGGFNEQFF. The chain recombines TRBV7-9 with TRBJ2-1, with a weak D call TRBD2 (5 bases). Germline assignment: CDR1 SEHNR and CDR2 FQNEAQ (reference sequence). Trimming removed 7 bases from V and 7 bases from J, with 17 bases in between. This CDR3 region has 14 residues.

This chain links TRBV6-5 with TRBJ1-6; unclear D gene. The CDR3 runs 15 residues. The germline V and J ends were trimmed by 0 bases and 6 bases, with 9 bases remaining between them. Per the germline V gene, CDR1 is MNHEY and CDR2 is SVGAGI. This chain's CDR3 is CASSYSRVGNSPLHF. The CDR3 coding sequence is TGTGCCAGCAGTTACTCGAGGGTCGGTAATTCACCCCTCCACTTT.

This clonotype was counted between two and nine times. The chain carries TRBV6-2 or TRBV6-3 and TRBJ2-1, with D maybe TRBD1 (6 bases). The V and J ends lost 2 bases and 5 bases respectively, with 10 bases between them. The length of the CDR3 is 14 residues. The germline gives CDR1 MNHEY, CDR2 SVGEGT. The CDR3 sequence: CASSYLQGNNEQFF. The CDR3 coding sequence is TGTGCCAGCAGTTACCTACAGGGAAACAATGAGCAGTTCTTC.

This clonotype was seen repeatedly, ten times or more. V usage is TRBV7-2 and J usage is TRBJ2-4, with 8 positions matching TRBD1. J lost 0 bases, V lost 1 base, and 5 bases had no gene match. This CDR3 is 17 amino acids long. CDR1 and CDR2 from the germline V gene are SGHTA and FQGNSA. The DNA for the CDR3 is TGTGCCAGCAGCTTAGGATTCACAGGGGGAGCCAAAAACATTCAGTACTTC. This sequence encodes CASSLGFTGGAKNIQYF. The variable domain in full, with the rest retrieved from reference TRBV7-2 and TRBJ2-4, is GAGVSQSPSNKVTEKGKDVELRCDPISGHTALYWYRQSLGQGLEFLIYFQGNSAPDKSGLPSDRFSAERTGGSVSTLTIQRTQQEDSAVYLCASSLGFTGGAKNIQYFGAGTRLSVL.

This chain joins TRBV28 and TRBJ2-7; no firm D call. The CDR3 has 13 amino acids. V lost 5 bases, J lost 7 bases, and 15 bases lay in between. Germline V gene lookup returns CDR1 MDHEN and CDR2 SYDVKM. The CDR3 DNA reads TGTGCCAGCAGTAGGACGAGTGATCGGGAGCAGTACTTC. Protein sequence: CASSRTSDREQYF.

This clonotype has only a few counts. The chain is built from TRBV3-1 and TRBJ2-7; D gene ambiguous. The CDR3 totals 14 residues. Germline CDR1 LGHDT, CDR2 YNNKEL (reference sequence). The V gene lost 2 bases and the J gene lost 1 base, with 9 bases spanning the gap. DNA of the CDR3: TGTGCCAGCAGCCAAAGTTATCGGTCCTACGAGCAGTACTTC. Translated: CASSQSYRSYEQYF.

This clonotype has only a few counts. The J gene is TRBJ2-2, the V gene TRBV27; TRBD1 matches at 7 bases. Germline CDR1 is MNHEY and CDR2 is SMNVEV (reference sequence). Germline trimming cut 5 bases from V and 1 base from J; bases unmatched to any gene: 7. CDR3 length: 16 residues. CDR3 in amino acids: CASSPWGQKNTGELFF. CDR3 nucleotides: TGTGCCAGCAGTCCCTGGGGACAGAAGAACACCGGGGAGCTGTTTTTT.

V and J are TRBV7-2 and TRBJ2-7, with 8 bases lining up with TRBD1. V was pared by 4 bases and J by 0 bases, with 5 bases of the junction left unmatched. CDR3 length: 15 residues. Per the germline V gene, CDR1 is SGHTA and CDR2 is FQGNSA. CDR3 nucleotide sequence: TGTGCCAGCAGCTCCGACAGGGGACGCTCCTACGAGCAGTACTTC. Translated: CASSSDRGRSYEQYF.